The T cell receptor beta chain described here comes from a study of regulatory T cells in long-lasting Graves disease. The V gene's germline CDR1 is GTSNPN and CDR2 SVGIG (reference sequence). V shed 2 bases and J 1 base; nucleotides not matched to a gene: 3. This CDR3 has 14 residues. Time point in this sample: newly diagnosed GD, antithyroid drugs for less than 3 months. Construction of the TCR library relied on RNA isolated from PBMCs. Assembly of TCR beta libraries relied on iRepertoire HTBI primers together with Arm-PCR of CDR3 regions. TCRdb called the multiplex PCR reads again in MiXCR, with one record for every CDR3 protein. The profile covers 540,000 or so distinct CDR3 sequences, with approximately 13% appearing a single time and roughly a tenth taken by the ten largest. This sample also belongs to another study, concerning T cells in Graves' hyperthyroidism and ophthalmopathy.

Sequenced material: peripheral blood mononuclear cells (PBMCs), taken at new diagnosis, from a patient treated with antithyroid drugs. The TCR sequence derives from a man aged 25 to 45 with Graves disease. This chain connects TRBV30 to TRBJ2-7, with 9 bases matching TRBD2. The CDR3 sequence: CAWSRTSESYEQYF. The CDR3 coding sequence is TGTGCCTGGAGTAGGACTAGCGAATCCTACGAGCAGTACTTC.